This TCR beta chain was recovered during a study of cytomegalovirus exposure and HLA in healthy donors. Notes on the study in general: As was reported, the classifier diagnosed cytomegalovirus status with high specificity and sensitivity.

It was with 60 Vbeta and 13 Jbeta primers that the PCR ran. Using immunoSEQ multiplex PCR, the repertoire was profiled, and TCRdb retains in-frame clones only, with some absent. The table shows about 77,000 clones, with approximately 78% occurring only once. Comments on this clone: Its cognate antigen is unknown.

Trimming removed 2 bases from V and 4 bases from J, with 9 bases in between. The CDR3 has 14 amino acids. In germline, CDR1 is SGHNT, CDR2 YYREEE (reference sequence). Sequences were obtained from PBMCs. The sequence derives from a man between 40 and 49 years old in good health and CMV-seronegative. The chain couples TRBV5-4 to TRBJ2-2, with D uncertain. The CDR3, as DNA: TGTGCCAGCAGCTTCCAGGCAATCACCGGGGAGCTGTTTTTT. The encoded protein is CASSFQAITGELFF. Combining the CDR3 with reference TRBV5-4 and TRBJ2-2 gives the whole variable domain ETGVTQSPTHLIKTRGQQVTLRCSSQSGHNTVSWYQQALGQGPQFIFQYYREEENGRGNFPPRFSGLQFPNYSSELNVNALELDDSALYLCASSFQAITGELFFGEGSRLTVL.